The present entry profiles one T cell receptor beta chain with its context. Its antigen remains undetermined. No much larger clone exists at a distance of one base, and base qualities are not known. Participants in the prospective study were enrolled through a virtual design, were aged about 18 to 90 years, and lived in 20 to 30 United States geographic areas. Cohort assignment in the prospective study relied on participant-reported clinical history from a screening survey and a study questionnaire. Exposed participants had been in contact, within 2 weeks of entering the study, with a person who had a PCR-confirmed or clinician-diagnosed case of COVID-19. Mobile phlebotomists in the prospective study collected whole blood, serum and a nasopharyngeal or oropharyngeal swab from every participant. Prospective study participants could optionally give additional blood draws and questionnaires over a roughly two-month period. Before DNA extraction, blood samples from the prospective study were shipped at room temperature or frozen.

TCRbeta CDR3 regions were amplified from genomic DNA using the immunoSEQ Assay, a bias-controlled multiplex PCR. The published analysis was carried out like this. The number of nucleated cells in each sample was estimated by amplification of reference gene primers within the assay. To quantify the absolute abundance of each unique TCRbeta CDR3 rearrangement, sequence reads were collapsed and filtered. For each sample, productive Simpson clonality was calculated as the square root of Simpson's diversity index over productive rearrangements. Drawn from immuneACCESS, this table holds only the in-frame rearrangements with V and J called that TCRdb kept. Clones are partly lost; checked studies trace under half to an unresolved V gene and leave the rest unexplained. D and trimming were read from the DNA, whereas the V and J calls and clone size are those reported in that table. The sample table contains about 150,000 clones; only one count was recorded for roughly 87% of them. About 4% of the sample is held by the ten biggest clonotypes.

This sample was taken from a study of blood T cell repertoires in COVID-19 (TCRdb year 2020). For the wider study: Collaborator samples came from the United States, Italy and Spain and covered acute and convalescent phases of COVID-19. The prospective study material was composed of cDNA or gDNA derived from T cells, B-cell-depleted T cells, or PBMCs. The dataset comprised deeply sampled blood TCRbeta repertoires from subjects exposed to, actively infected with, or recovered from COVID-19. The repertoires were released in a freely available public database meant as a resource for research on the immune response to SARS-CoV-2. The samples were drawn from two sources: the first 160 participants of the ongoing ImmuneRACE study, and 950 to 1,500 subjects contributed by 6 global collaborators. A de-identified subject ID, COVID-19 status, age in years and sex were almost always included in the sample metadata. HLA class I and class II types, where available, came from metadata supplied by the sample provider rather than from assay-based typing.

The CDR3 holds 15 amino acids from the cysteine to the phenylalanine. Only the CDR3 region is kept as DNA, spanning 45 bases read in frame from base 1. Trimming leaves V shorter by 6 bases and J shorter by 1 base, with the junction holding 7 bases beyond the gene matches. The germline V gene (reference sequence) supplies CDR1 LNHDA and CDR2 SQIVND. General conclusions and limits of the study: The amount of clinical and demographic metadata varied by source and participant and was provided uncurated.

The sample consisted of PBMCs or T cells enriched from blood (not recorded which). This chain joins TRBV19 to TRBJ1-2, and 8 junction bases match TRBD1. The TCR comes from a woman aged 40-49 years who had been exposed to COVID-19. The nucleotide sequence is given as TGTGCCAGTAGACAAGGGACAGGCGGTAACTATGGCTACACCTTC. Translated, this is CASRQGTGGNYGYTF.